This T cell receptor beta chain was identified in a study of shared clonotypes between healthy human individuals. V was pared by 3 bases and J by 0 bases, with 9 bases between. This CDR3 spans 15 amino acids. The germline gives CDR1 SNHLY, CDR2 FYNNEI. Assay used: immunoSEQ multiplex PCR; TCRdb lists only in-frame clones, some missing. The profile covers about 1.4 million clones, with over 95% appearing a single time and approximately 1.1% taken by the ten largest. The rearrangement links TRBV2 to TRBJ1-5; D is uncertain. The specimen sequenced was naive CD4+ T cells sorted from blood. Subset in this sample: CD45RA+ positively selected. This clonotype originated in a man under 40 in good health. The CDR3 sequence is CASSDRVYSNQPQHF. The DNA of the CDR3 is TGTGCCAGCAGTGATAGGGTTTATAGCAATCAGCCCCAGCATTTT.